This record looks at one TCR beta chain sequence and its context. As yet, its antigen is unknown. The data originate from a study of T-cell reconstitution after alpha-beta-depleted transplantation in children. Study-level points and caveats: At day 60, the high TCRbeta diversity found in some patients originated from recipient T cells and thymic progenitors that had survived. Fresh T-cell production supplied most of the T-cell counts and diversity seen one year after transplant. Where alpha-beta T cells came from about two months after transplant was reportedly several hundred expanded graft clones.

With 4 bases removed from V and 8 bases from J, the gap between germline ends came to 11 bases. This CDR3 is built from 12 residues. Germline assignment: CDR1 SGHDN and CDR2 FVKESK. As it was prepared, the TCRbeta library received unique molecular identifiers. TCRdb re-called the PCR reads through MiXCR, storing one row per CDR3 protein. The sample holds some 600,000 distinct CDR3 sequences, under 15% seen once. The receptor's source is a male patient under 18 who had a stem cell transplant for acute myeloid leukemia, so the T cells may come from the graft donor. This sequence joins TRBV14 and TRBJ1-2; D might be TRBD1 (6 bases). The sequences come from PBMCs, mostly from graft donor cells, collected 360 days after TCRalphabeta/CD19-depleted stem cell transplant. The CDR3 nucleotides are TGTGCCAGCAGCCGCCACAGGGAGGGCTACACCTTC. Protein product: CASSRHREGYTF.